This T cell receptor beta chain was identified during a study of CD8 T cells in ankylosing spondylitis. Generation of TCR beta libraries employed quantitative 5'-RACE incorporating molecular barcodes. In TCRdb, the 5' RACE reads were re-called with MiXCR into one record per CDR3 protein. The sample shows 250,000 or so distinct CDR3 sequences, roughly a quarter of them seen only once. Ten or more counts support this clonotype. Sequenced material: blood, either unsorted or a sorted T cell fraction (not recorded which). The clonotype was recovered from a male donor with ankylosing spondylitis or in good health (not recorded which).

CDR3 coding DNA: TGTGCCAGCAGCCCCAGGGGAAGAGGCTACACCTTC. Translation gives CASSPRGRGYTF. The chain combines TRBV11-2 with TRBJ1-2; tentative D call: TRBD1 (6 bases). The V and J ends lost 5 bases and 8 bases respectively, with 12 bases between them. Germline loops: CDR1 SGHAT, CDR2 FQNNGV. CDR3 length equals 12 residues.